A single sample gave rise to the 21 T cell receptor beta chains below, sequenced in a study of technical replicates of blood from a few donors. The data were produced by immunoSEQ multiplex PCR, yet TCRdb's version contains in-frame clones alone and is incomplete. The data contain more than 70,000 clones, roughly 96% of them seen just once; the ten biggest clones take up less than 0.25%. The sequenced material came from T cells isolated from PBMCs. Receptors were obtained from a human donor in good health.

The chain joins TRBV7-9 to TRBJ1-1; D not resolved. V was cut by 2 bases and J by 0 bases, with 7 bases left in between. Looked up from germline, CDR1 is SEHNR and CDR2 is FQNEAQ (reference sequence). The CDR3 is made up of 14 amino acids. The CDR3 spells CASSLTSMNTEAFF. CDR3 bases: TGTGCCAGCAGCTTAACTTCCATGAACACTGAAGCTTTCTTT.

V and J are TRBV7-6 and TRBJ2-5; 9 bases fit TRBD1. Germline V gene data show CDR1 as SGHVS and CDR2 as FNYEAQ. The V segment lost 6 bases and the J segment 5 bases; nucleotides outside the gene matches: 7. CDR3 length: 14 residues. In nucleotides, the CDR3 is TGTGCCAGCAGACAGACAGGGGGGTGGGAGACCCAGTACTTC. The encoded protein is CASRQTGGWETQYF.

The J gene is TRBJ1-3, the V gene TRBV27; D is unclear. The CDR3 covers 14 residues. The V end was cut by 2 bases, the J end by 0 bases, with 5 bases between. CDR1 is MNHEY, CDR2 SMNVEV, per germline (reference sequence). CDR3 in DNA: TGTGCCAGCAGTTTACAGTACTCTGGAAACACCATATATTTT. It is translated as CASSLQYSGNTIYF.

V and J are TRBV5-1 and TRBJ2-5; 11 nucleotides line up with TRBD2. The trim removed 3 bases at V and 4 bases at J, leaving 5 bases unmatched. The CDR3 sequence is 15 residues long. CDR1 is SGHRS, CDR2 YFSETQ, per germline. This chain's CDR3 is CASSSATSGVETQYF. CDR3 in DNA: TGCGCCAGCAGCTCCGCGACTAGCGGGGTAGAGACCCAGTACTTC.

The rearrangement links TRBV4-2 to TRBJ1-1, with D possibly matching TRBD1 (6 bases). CDR1 and CDR2 from the germline V gene are LGHNA and YNFKEQ. V dropped 2 bases and J dropped 3 bases, with 10 bases sitting between them. This CDR3 region has 14 residues. CDR3 loop: CASSQWDMDTEAFF. As DNA, the CDR3 is TGTGCCAGCAGCCAATGGGACATGGACACTGAAGCTTTCTTT.

This chain links TRBV6-5 with TRBJ2-1; TRBD2 agrees at 7 bases. After removal of 11 bases from V and 9 bases from J, the junction contained 10 bases not matched to a gene. This CDR3 is built from 12 residues. Per germline, CDR1 MNHEY and CDR2 SVGAGI. The chain's CDR3 is CAGGGPGGEQFF. As DNA, the CDR3 is TGTGCCGGGGGAGGGCCGGGCGGTGAGCAGTTCTTC.

V gene TRBV19 combines with J gene TRBJ1-3; weak D call: TRBD1 (5 bases). V lost 4 bases to trimming and J lost 2 bases, with 6 bases between them. Germline V gives CDR1 LNHDA, CDR2 SQIVND (reference sequence). This CDR3 has 13 residues. The CDR3 nucleotides read TGTGCCAGTAGTAGCAGGGCTGGAAACACCATATATTTT. This encodes CASSSRAGNTIYF.

The chain joins TRBV7-2 to TRBJ1-5, with 8 nucleotides matching TRBD1. CDR1 SGHTA and CDR2 FQGNSA come from the germline V gene. This CDR3 spans 15 amino acids. With V trimmed by 1 base and J by 6 bases, 5 bases remained unmatched. CDR3 bases: TGTGCCAGCAGCTTAGGACAGGGGACCCGTCAGCCCCAGCATTTT. This gives the protein CASSLGQGTRQPQHF.

The chain joins TRBV19 to TRBJ2-5; D is possibly TRBD1 (7 bases). V lost 3 bases to trimming and J lost 4 bases, with 12 bases between them. Looked up from germline, CDR1 is LNHDA and CDR2 is SQIVND (reference sequence). This CDR3 is 14 amino acids long. The CDR3 region is CASSITRGVETQYF. DNA of the CDR3: TGTGCCAGTAGTATCACCAGGGGGGTAGAGACCCAGTACTTC.

V usage is TRBV10-3 and J usage is TRBJ1-1; D is undetermined. The germline V gene has CDR1 ENHRY and CDR2 SYGVKD. V shed 3 bases and J shed 10 bases, with 12 bases lying between them. The CDR3 sequence is 12 residues long. The DNA for the CDR3 is TGTGCCATCAGTGAAGACTCTCTCGTAGCTTTCTTT. Protein sequence: CAISEDSLVAFF.

The chain uses TRBV7-9 and TRBJ2-6; TRBD1 matches 7 bases. Germline CDR1 is SEHNR and CDR2 is FQNEAQ (reference sequence). V lost 4 bases and J lost 2; bases outside the gene matches: 2. The CDR3 covers 15 residues. The CDR3 sequence is CASSSTGAGANVLTF. The DNA for the CDR3 is TGTGCCAGCAGCTCAACAGGGGCTGGGGCCAACGTCCTGACTTTC. The variable domain in full, with the rest retrieved from reference TRBV7-9 and TRBJ2-6, is DTGVSQNPRHKITKRGQNVTFRCDPISEHNRLYWYRQTLGQGPEFLTYFQNEAQLEKSRLLSDRFSAERPKGSFSTLEIQRTEQGDSAMYLCASSSTGAGANVLTFGAGSRLTVL.

V is TRBV10-1 and J is TRBJ1-2, with D hard to call. Germline loops: CDR1 WNHNN, CDR2 SYGVQD (reference sequence). Trimming removed 1 base from V and 5 bases from J, with 23 bases in between. This CDR3 comprises 18 residues. CDR3 region: CASSELCDTQRIVYGYTF. The CDR3 nucleotides are TGCGCCAGCAGTGAGTTGTGTGACACACAGCGGATTGTGTATGGCTACACCTTC.

The V gene is TRBV2, the J gene TRBJ2-7; 9 nucleotides agree with TRBD1. Trimming at V came to 7 bases and at J to 6 bases, leaving 7 bases not matched to a gene. Germline CDR1 and CDR2: SNHLY and FYNNEI. This CDR3 is 13 amino acids long. DNA for the CDR3: TGTGCCAGCATGGAGGGACAGGGTCCCGAGCAGTACTTC. It encodes CASMEGQGPEQYF.

V and J are TRBV29-1 and TRBJ2-7, with 10 bases aligning to TRBD2. The germline gives CDR1 SQVTM, CDR2 ANQGSEA. The V segment lost 6 bases and the J segment 0 bases; nucleotides outside the gene matches: 2. The CDR3 is 13 amino acids. The CDR3 reads CSVGTSVSYEQYF. As DNA, the CDR3 is TGCAGCGTCGGGACTAGCGTCTCCTACGAGCAGTACTTC.

The chain couples TRBV25-1 to TRBJ2-3, with 7 bases fitting TRBD1. V lost 10 bases and J lost 2; bases outside the gene matches: 15. The CDR3 is 16 residues long. The V gene's germline CDR1 is MGHDK and CDR2 SYGVNS. The CDR3 DNA reads TGTGCCACCCTTTCATCCGGGACAGTCCCCACAGATACGCAGTATTTT. It yields the protein CATLSSGTVPTDTQYF.

The V and J genes are TRBV27 and TRBJ1-5; TRBD1 might be the D (5 bases). The germline V gene has CDR1 MNHEY and CDR2 SMNVEV (reference sequence). This CDR3 has 18 amino acids. V lost 1 base and J lost 2, with 18 bases in between. In DNA, the CDR3 is TGTGCCAGCAGTTTATGGGGGGGGAGTGGAGTGGGCAATCAGCCCCAGCATTTT. Protein: CASSLWGGSGVGNQPQHF.

The rearrangement links TRBV6-1 to TRBJ2-7; 8 positions agree with TRBD1. Unmatched junction bases numbered 7, after V lost 4 bases and J lost 2 bases. Germline CDR1 is MNHNS and CDR2 is SASEGT. CDR3 length: 15 residues. The CDR3 region is CASSAWTGTTYEQYF. CDR3 sequence (DNA): TGTGCCAGCAGTGCTTGGACAGGGACGACCTACGAGCAGTACTTC.

This CDR3 reads CASSFSSTDTQYF. CDR3 nucleotide sequence: TGTGCCAGCAGCTTCTCTAGCACAGATACGCAGTATTTT. This sequence joins TRBV7-3 and TRBJ2-3; D unclear. Deletions cut 3 bases from V and 0 bases from J, with 4 bases between. The CDR3 is 13 residues long. The germline V gene has CDR1 SGHTA and CDR2 FQGTGA.

This chain joins TRBV19 and TRBJ2-1; TRBD1 matches 10 bases. The CDR3 runs to 14 residues. The V segment lost 5 bases and the J segment 12 bases; nucleotides outside the gene matches: 10. Germline CDR1 and CDR2: LNHDA and SQIVND (reference sequence). The chain's CDR3 is CASSSVTGGAWQFF. The CDR3 nucleotides are TGTGCCAGTAGTTCCGTGACAGGGGGCGCATGGCAGTTCTTC.

The rearrangement uses TRBV6-4 and TRBJ1-1; tentatively, D is TRBD1 (5 bases). Trimming took off 4 bases at V and 4 bases at J, with 13 bases between the two ends. This CDR3 region has 14 residues. Germline V lookup: CDR1 MRHNA, CDR2 SNTAGT. The CDR3 spells CASSAGWGGTEAFF. CDR3 DNA sequence: TGTGCCAGCAGTGCAGGGTGGGGGGGCACTGAAGCTTTCTTT.

This clone was counted a single time. This chain uses TRBV9 with TRBJ2-1; D unresolved. Trimming pared 5 bases from V and 1 base from J, leaving 7 bases between. The CDR3 is made up of 13 amino acids. Germline assignment: CDR1 SGDLS and CDR2 YYNGEE. CDR3 coding DNA: TGTGCCAGCAGTCCCGGGTCCTACAATGAGCAGTTCTTC. As protein: CASSPGSYNEQFF.